The clone carrying this T cell receptor beta chain was counted only a few times. Germline V gives CDR1 SGHRS, CDR2 YFSETQ. This CDR3 has 15 residues. V lost 0 bases to trimming and J lost 10 bases, with 19 bases between them. In the authors' methods: Amplifying reference gene primers gave estimates of nucleated cell counts. Data came from immunoSEQ multiplex PCR; TCRdb stores just in-frame clones and leaves some out. For V, J and clone size, that table is used; D and trimming come from the DNA. The sample has approximately 94,000 clones, 88% seen once. These data come from a study of blood T cell repertoires in COVID-19. Study in general: The samples span acute and convalescent COVID-19 from the United States, Italy and Spain. T cells, B-cell-depleted T cells, or PBMCs provided the cDNA or gDNA that served as material.

The chain uses TRBV5-1 and TRBJ2-5, with D unresolved. The receptor was isolated from a human donor in a cohort sampled during active COVID-19. Sequencing was done on a sample of peripheral blood. This CDR3 reads CASSLGRSDHRYQYF. In nucleotides, the CDR3 is TGCGCCAGCAGCTTGGGCCGGAGCGACCACCGTTACCAGTACTTC.